One TCR beta chain is described in this entry. Its antigen is currently not known. Its ends do not fully match the called genes, so a read error is possible. The data are from a study of CD8 T cells in ankylosing spondylitis (dated by TCRdb to about 2017). About the full investigation: T cell receptor beta repertoires were profiled in healthy donors and ankylosing spondylitis patients so that disease-linked TCR variants could be found. The full study cohort comprised 20 to 30 ankylosing spondylitis patients and roughly 110 healthy donors. Peripheral blood was sampled, and synovial fluid was additionally collected from ankylosing spondylitis patients. Results the study describes overall, beyond this receptor: A TCR beta motif made up of eight or nine highly homologous amino acid variants appeared to be characteristic of blood from ankylosing spondylitis patients. The disease-linked clones were reported to be significantly enriched in matched synovial fluid samples from ankylosing spondylitis patients. Some motif variants had previously been reported in the synovial fluid and blood of reactive arthritis patients, which suggests shared mechanisms of disease initiation. In peripheral blood, the disease-linked clones were found at relatively low frequencies and had a CD8+ phenotype.

This sample was sequenced with an Illumina HiSeq 2500. Quantitative 5'-RACE with molecular barcodes was the method used to prepare the TCR beta libraries. Per the source publication's procedure: Disease-linked TCR variants were identified with a new computational method built on a probabilistic model of VDJ rearrangement. TCRdb passed the public sequencing reads through fastp at Q25 and MiXCR, retaining productive beta sequences. Duplicate CDR3 protein sequences are folded into a single record with the most common DNA and genes. TCRdb's processing, not the study's, gives the V and J calls here. Across this sample there are a few hundred thousand distinct CDR3 sequences, with 7% to 9% seen only once. Roughly 15% of the sample is held by the ten biggest clonotypes. Sequences SGHTA (CDR1) and FQGNSA (CDR2) are obtained from the germline V gene. The CDR3 contains 15 residues, cysteine and phenylalanine counted. CDR3 DNA is the only sequence kept; it has 45 bases, read in frame from the first base.

What was sequenced was blood, either unsorted or a sorted T cell fraction (not recorded which). This TCR came from a male donor with ankylosing spondylitis. This receptor chain uses TRBV7-2 and TRBJ2-7; TRBD2 agrees with 8 junctional bases. The DNA reads as follows: TGTGCCATCAGCTTCCAGAGCGGGAGTCCCTACGAGCAGTACTTC. This yields the protein CAISFQSGSPYEQYF.